In this sample, the clone carrying this T cell receptor beta chain turned up many times. Its target is not known. Amplifying from RNA transcripts, the study obtained TCR beta CDR3 regions. First-round RT-PCR with HTBI primers preceded a second-round multiplex PCR. A single record per CDR3 protein comes from TCRdb applying MiXCR to the multiplex PCR reads. Of 340,000 or so distinct CDR3 sequences detected, roughly 15% appear once; the ten largest clones hold more than 9%. V lost 1 base and J lost 6; bases outside the gene matches: 2. This CDR3 is 12 amino acids long. The germline CDR1 and CDR2 sequences are GTSNPN and SVGIG (reference sequence). Other autoimmune diseases, uncontrolled infections, pregnancy or lactation excluded patients from enrollment. Diagnosis used clinical symptoms, serum thyroxine, TRAb, thyroid ultrasound and orbital computed tomography. This record comes from a study of Graves' ophthalmopathy and Graves' hyperthyroidism. Study in general: Sampling took place at initial diagnosis, with peripheral blood obtained before any treatment. Overall study findings and caveats: Discriminating ophthalmopathy from stable hyperthyroidism, a 13-signature model attained a sensitivity of 85% to 90% and a specificity of almost 83%.

This sequence originates from an adult man with Graves' ophthalmopathy. The V gene is TRBV30, the J gene TRBJ1-2; TRBD1 matches at 7 bases. Sample: peripheral blood. The CDR3 sequence: CAWSATGDGYTF. The CDR3, as DNA: TGTGCCTGGAGTGCCACAGGGGATGGCTACACCTTC.